These 23 T cell receptor beta chains share one sample of origin, sequenced in a study of cytomegalovirus exposure and HLA in healthy donors. The PCR ran on 60 Vbeta and 13 Jbeta primers. Only in-frame clones appear in the TCRdb table, and some are missing; sequencing was by immunoSEQ multiplex PCR. The sample holds over 150,000 clones, about 84% seen once. Source material: PBMCs. The source of these receptors is a man aged 18 to 35 in good health and CMV-seronegative.

The V call is TRBV7-9, the J call TRBJ1-4, with D hard to call. Trimming cost V 5 bases and J 7 bases, with 20 bases left between them. Germline assignment: CDR1 SEHNR and CDR2 FQNEAQ (reference sequence). The CDR3 totals 16 residues. This CDR3 is CASSEFRPGVREKLFF. DNA for the CDR3: TGTGCCAGCAGCGAGTTTAGGCCCGGAGTACGTGAAAAACTGTTTTTT.

This clone was counted between two and nine times. The chain couples TRBV28 to TRBJ2-7; D is perhaps TRBD2 (6 bases). The CDR3 has 12 residues. CDR1 is MDHEN and CDR2 is SYDVKM in the germline V gene. V was trimmed by 10 bases and J by 2 bases, leaving 12 bases between them. CDR3 residues: CATGGFPYEQYF. As DNA, the CDR3 is TGTGCCACCGGGGGATTCCCCTACGAGCAGTACTTC. The whole variable domain, remainder taken from reference TRBV28 and TRBJ2-7, is DVKVTQSSRYLVKRTGEKVFLECVQDMDHENMFWYRQDPGLGLRLIYFSYDVKMKEKGDIPEGYSVSREKKERFSLILESASTNQTSMYLCATGGFPYEQYFGPGTRLTVT.

This clone was observed a single time. The genes are TRBV25-1 and TRBJ2-5; D is possibly TRBD2 (5 bases). The CDR3 is 14 amino acids. Germline CDR1 reads MGHDK; CDR2 reads SYGVNS. V was clipped by 3 bases and J by 2 bases, with 10 bases between them. CDR3 in amino acids: CASSEEAEQETQYF. The CDR3 coding sequence is TGTGCCAGCAGTGAGGAAGCGGAACAAGAGACCCAGTACTTC.

The chain couples TRBV19 to TRBJ1-1, with no clear D. The germline V gene has CDR1 LNHDA and CDR2 SQIVND (reference sequence). Trimming left V 1 base short and J 2 bases short, with 14 bases between. This CDR3 spans 16 amino acids. This chain's CDR3 is CASSIASRSINTEAFF. As DNA, the CDR3 is TGTGCCAGTAGTATAGCTAGTCGCAGCATAAACACTGAAGCTTTCTTT.

The chain has TRBV5-4 and TRBJ2-5; 9 nucleotides line up with TRBD1. V shed 3 bases, J shed 5 bases, and the junction held 8 bases outside the gene matches. The CDR3 runs to 15 residues. Germline V CDR1 and CDR2: SGHNT, YYREEE (reference sequence). For the CDR3, the DNA is TGTGCCAGCAGCTCTAGGGACAGGGAGGACGAGACCCAGTACTTC. Residues: CASSSRDREDETQYF.

The chain carries TRBV7-9 and TRBJ2-3, with D possibly TRBD2 on 6 matching bases. Germline CDR1 and CDR2: SEHNR and FQNEAQ (reference sequence). V was trimmed by 5 bases and J by 2 bases, leaving 11 bases between them. The CDR3 is 14 residues long. The CDR3 reads CASSTGTYTDTQYF. The CDR3 DNA follows: TGTGCCAGCAGCACCGGGACTTACACAGATACGCAGTATTTT. The variable domain in full, with the rest retrieved from reference TRBV7-9 and TRBJ2-3, is DTGVSQNPRHKITKRGQNVTFRCDPISEHNRLYWYRQTLGQGPEFLTYFQNEAQLEKSRLLSDRFSAERPKGSFSTLEIQRTEQGDSAMYLCASSTGTYTDTQYFGPGTRLTVL.

The chain is built from TRBV30 and TRBJ1-1; D ambiguous. This CDR3 is built from 14 residues. From germline, CDR1 is GTSNPN and CDR2 SVGIG (reference sequence). Trimming left V 3 bases short and J 0 bases short, with 11 bases between. DNA for the CDR3: TGTGCCTGGAGGGGAGTCGGCATGAACACTGAAGCTTTCTTT. It is translated as CAWRGVGMNTEAFF. The full variable domain, completed using reference TRBV30 and TRBJ1-1, is SQTIHQWPATLVQPVGSPLSLECTVEGTSNPNLYWYRQAAGRGLQLLFYSVGIGQISSEVPQNLSASRPQDRQFILSSKKLLLSDSGFYLCAWRGVGMNTEAFFGQGTRLTVV.

This chain links TRBV13 with TRBJ2-1; D is possibly TRBD2 (6 bases). This CDR3 contains 15 residues. Germline V gene sequence: CDR1 PRHDT, CDR2 FYEKMQ (reference sequence). Trimming stripped 5 bases from V and 0 bases from J, with 11 bases between. CDR3 nucleotide sequence: TGTGCCAGCAGCCCCCGGAGGGCCTCCTACAATGAGCAGTTCTTC. As protein: CASSPRRASYNEQFF.

The chain uses TRBV18 and TRBJ2-7; the match to TRBD2 covers 11 bases. This CDR3 comprises 14 residues. From germline, CDR1 is KGHSH and CDR2 LQKENI. The V segment lost 4 bases and the J segment 3 bases; nucleotides outside the gene matches: 2. This chain's CDR3 is CASSHGLAGYEQYF. The CDR3 DNA reads TGTGCCAGCTCACACGGACTAGCGGGCTACGAGCAGTACTTC.

This rearrangement joins TRBV5-1 to TRBJ2-2; TRBD2 matches at 11 bases. Germline CDR1 and CDR2: SGHRS and YFSETQ. Trimming at V came to 0 bases and at J to 0 bases, leaving 4 bases not matched to a gene. The CDR3 sequence is 18 residues long. CDR3 in amino acids: CASSLEGLADANTGELFF. The CDR3 DNA sequence: TGCGCCAGCAGCTTGGAGGGACTAGCGGACGCGAACACCGGGGAGCTGTTTTTT. The full variable domain, its missing parts supplied by reference TRBV5-1 and TRBJ2-2, is KAGVTQTPRYLIKTRGQQVTLSCSPISGHRSVSWYQQTPGQGLQFLFEYFSETQRNKGNFPGRFSGRQFSNSRSEMNVSTLELGDSALYLCASSLEGLADANTGELFFGEGSRLTVL.

The rearrangement uses TRBV7-3 and TRBJ2-2, with D possibly being TRBD1 (5 bases). Between the trimmed V and J ends, which lost 1 base and 7 bases, there was a span of 7 bases. Germline lookup yields CDR1 SGHTA and CDR2 FQGTGA. The CDR3 has 13 amino acids. CDR3 DNA sequence: TGTGCCAGCAGCTTAAGGGGCGACGGGGAGCTGTTTTTT. It is translated as CASSLRGDGELFF.

The rearrangement uses TRBV5-1 and TRBJ2-5, with D unclear. The ends were cut back, 4 bases at V and 1 base at J, with 8 bases in the middle. Looked up from germline, CDR1 is SGHRS and CDR2 is YFSETQ. This CDR3 has 13 amino acids. CDR3 nucleotides: TGCGCCAGCAGCCTTGTCGTCCAAGAGACCCAGTACTTC. Translated: CASSLVVQETQYF.

The V gene is TRBV25-1, the J gene TRBJ2-7; D may be TRBD1 (5 bases). Trimming shortened V by 3 bases and J by 6 bases, and 12 bases separated the two germline ends. This CDR3 has 13 amino acids. Germline V lookup: CDR1 MGHDK, CDR2 SYGVNS. The CDR3 is CASSDRDRSEQYF. The CDR3 DNA reads TGTGCCAGCAGTGACAGGGATCGGAGCGAGCAGTACTTC.

This clone has a single count. This sequence joins TRBV28 and TRBJ2-3; D is ambiguous. Looked up from germline, CDR1 is MDHEN and CDR2 is SYDVKM. Between the trimmed V and J ends, which lost 2 bases and 2 bases, there was a span of 23 bases. The CDR3 runs to 19 residues. CDR3 amino acids: CASSLPTVSSPQFTDTQYF. The CDR3 coding sequence is TGTGCCAGCAGTTTACCCACAGTGTCCAGCCCGCAATTCACAGATACGCAGTATTTT.

This clone was recorded a few times. V gene TRBV19 combines with J gene TRBJ1-4; D call uncertain. CDR1 and CDR2 (germline): LNHDA, SQIVND (reference sequence). The CDR3 covers 15 residues. V dropped 2 bases and J dropped 4 bases, with 11 bases sitting between them. The CDR3 is CASSIRPTINEKLFF. In nucleotides, the CDR3 is TGTGCCAGTAGTATACGCCCGACTATTAATGAAAAACTGTTTTTT. The whole variable domain, filled in from reference TRBV19 and TRBJ1-4, reads DGGITQSPKYLFRKEGQNVTLSCEQNLNHDAMYWYRQDPGQGLRLIYYSQIVNDFQKGDIAEGYSVSREKKESFPLTVTSAQKNPTAFYLCASSIRPTINEKLFFGSGTQLSVL.

The chain joins TRBV10-3 to TRBJ2-7, with 8 positions matching TRBD1. This CDR3 contains 15 residues. The ends lost 3 bases at V and 6 bases at J; junction bases unmatched: 10. Germline CDR1 ENHRY, CDR2 SYGVKD. The DNA for the CDR3 is TGTGCCATCAGTGAAGGGTGGACAGGGCCTGGCGAGCAGTACTTC. The encoded protein is CAISEGWTGPGEQYF.

V gene TRBV5-1 combines with J gene TRBJ2-3; perhaps TRBD2 as D (5 bases). The CDR3 extends over 18 amino acids. Germline CDR1 and CDR2: SGHRS and YFSETQ. Trimming stripped 0 bases from V and 4 bases from J, with 21 bases between. The CDR3 reads CASSLAAIGVCCSDTQYF. DNA of the CDR3: TGCGCCAGCAGCTTGGCCGCTATCGGGGTGTGTTGTTCAGATACGCAGTATTTT.

The chain combines TRBV29-1 with TRBJ2-1; D perhaps matches TRBD1 (6 bases). V lost 4 bases, J lost 4 bases, and 17 bases lay in between. This CDR3 region has 15 residues. The germline V gene has CDR1 SQVTM and CDR2 ANQGSEA. DNA for the CDR3: TGCAGCGTTGTACCGGGACACCCCTTATACAATGAGCAGTTCTTC. Translated, it gives CSVVPGHPLYNEQFF.

The J gene is TRBJ1-3, the V gene TRBV4-1; TRBD1 aligns across 8 bases. Germline CDR1 is MGHRA and CDR2 is YSYEKL. V lost 4 bases, J lost 0 bases, and 8 bases stayed unmatched. The CDR3 length is 17 residues. In nucleotides, the CDR3 is TGCGCCAGCAGCCCCCCGGGACAGGCAACCTCTGGAAACACCATATATTTT. Protein: CASSPPGQATSGNTIYF.

The rearrangement uses TRBV9 and TRBJ2-3; 12 positions agree with TRBD2. V lost 3 bases, J lost 2 bases, and 10 bases stayed unmatched. Germline-derived CDR1 and CDR2 are SGDLS and YYNGEE. This CDR3 is 18 amino acids long. CDR3 protein: CASSGGWTSGTSTDTQYF. CDR3 DNA: TGTGCCAGCAGCGGAGGATGGACTAGCGGGACTTCCACAGATACGCAGTATTTT.

This chain uses TRBV4-3 with TRBJ2-1; TRBD2 might be the D (6 bases). CDR3 length equals 15 residues. Per the germline V gene, CDR1 is LGHNA and CDR2 is YSLEER. With 4 bases removed from V and 0 bases from J, the gap between germline ends came to 10 bases. DNA for the CDR3: TGCGCCAGCAGCCGGCGGGGCGGCTCCTACAATGAGCAGTTCTTC. As protein: CASSRRGGSYNEQFF.

This clone was recorded once. The rearrangement joins TRBV19 to TRBJ2-7, with 8 bases matching TRBD2. V gave up 0 bases and J gave up 3 bases; unmatched junction bases: 4. Germline assignment: CDR1 LNHDA and CDR2 SQIVND (reference sequence). The CDR3 has 15 amino acids. The CDR3 spells CASSIELAANYEQYF. CDR3 sequence (DNA): TGTGCCAGTAGTATAGAACTAGCGGCAAACTACGAGCAGTACTTC.

The chain employs TRBV7-2 and TRBJ2-7; 9 bases are shared with TRBD2. This CDR3 is built from 14 residues. Trimming took 4 bases from V and 3 from J; bases not matched to a gene: 4. Germline CDR1 SGHTA, CDR2 FQGNSA. The CDR3 DNA reads as TGTGCCAGCAGCTGGGGACTAGCCAGCTACGAGCAGTACTTC. It yields the protein CASSWGLASYEQYF.